This TCR beta chain was identified during a study of T cell changes during pregnancy in multiple sclerosis. Profiled with immunoSEQ multiplex PCR; TCRdb holds only in-frame clones, not every one. The sample includes about 50,000 clones, approximately 92% of them seen just once. The V gene's germline CDR1 is WNHNN and CDR2 SYGVQD (reference sequence). The CDR3 is 14 residues long. V lost 5 bases, J lost 3 bases, and 11 bases lay in between. The rearrangement links TRBV10-1 to TRBJ1-5, with D perhaps TRBD1 (5 bases). The sequence was obtained from a female donor with multiple sclerosis, enrolled in a pregnancy study. The material was CD4+ T cells from peripheral blood mononuclear cells, obtained in the third trimester of pregnancy. The CDR3 reads CASSKTAHNQPQHF. CDR3 sequence (DNA): TGCGCCAGCAGTAAGACAGCCCACAATCAGCCCCAGCATTTT.